Sequencing of this T cell receptor (beta chain) was carried out in a study of shared clonotypes between healthy human individuals. Study-level findings and limits: The naive CD4 repertoires of a few donors were compared, and approximately 5.3% of clonotypes were shared.

With regard to this clone: The antigen is unknown.

Germline V gene sequence: CDR1 SEHNR, CDR2 FQNEAQ (reference sequence). The length of the CDR3 is 15 residues. V was trimmed by 4 bases and J by 0 bases, leaving 13 bases between them. Original data processing: Filtering was not the same, since immunoSEQ gave junction-only sequences without quality scores. TCRdb keeps only in-frame clones here, not all; method: immunoSEQ multiplex PCR. The D gene and trimming were derived from the DNA, and the V and J assignments and clone size from that table. The sample shows roughly 1,800,000 clones, just under 95% of them seen only once. CD45RO-negative, CCR7-selected cells formed the naive CD8 fraction, which excluded terminally differentiated effector memory CD45RA+ cells.

What was sequenced was naive CD8+ T cells sorted from blood. The chain recombines TRBV7-9 with TRBJ2-7; D is unclear. This clonotype was sampled from a young man in good health. This CDR3 is CASSSSENPSYEQYF. CDR3 in DNA: TGTGCCAGCAGCTCAAGCGAGAACCCCTCCTACGAGCAGTACTTC.